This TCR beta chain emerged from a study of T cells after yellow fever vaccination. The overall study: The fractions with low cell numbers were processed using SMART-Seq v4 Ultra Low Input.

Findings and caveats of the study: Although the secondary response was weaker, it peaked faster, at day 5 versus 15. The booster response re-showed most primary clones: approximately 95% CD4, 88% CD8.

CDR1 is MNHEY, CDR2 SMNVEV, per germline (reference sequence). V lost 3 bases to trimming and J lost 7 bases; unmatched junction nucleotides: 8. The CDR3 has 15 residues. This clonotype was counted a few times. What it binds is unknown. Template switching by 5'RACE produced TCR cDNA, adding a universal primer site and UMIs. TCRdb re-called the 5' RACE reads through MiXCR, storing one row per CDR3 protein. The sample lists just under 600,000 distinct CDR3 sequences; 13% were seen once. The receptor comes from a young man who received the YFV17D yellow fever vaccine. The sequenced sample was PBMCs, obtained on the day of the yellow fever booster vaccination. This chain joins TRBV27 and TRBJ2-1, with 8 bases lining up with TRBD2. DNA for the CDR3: TGTGCCAGCAGTTTCATCCCCGGGAGGGCGAATGAGCAGTTCTTC. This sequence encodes CASSFIPGRANEQFF.